These 18 T cell receptor beta chains came from one sample sequenced in a study of monozygotic twins with inflammatory bowel disease. For each CDR3 protein, TCRdb gives one entry from its re-call of the 5' RACE reads, without DNA. This table holds 300,000 to 350,000 distinct CDR3 sequences. Sequencing used blood. These receptors all stem from a human donor with ulcerative colitis or Crohn's disease, or a healthy co-twin of an affected twin (not recorded which).

The chain couples TRBV5-6 to TRBJ2-4. CDR3 length: 15 amino acids. Germline V gene sequence: CDR1 SGHDT, CDR2 YYEEEE. CDR3 sequence reads: CASSSSTVAKNIQYF.

The rearrangement joins TRBV7-8 to TRBJ2-3; TCRdb selects TRBD1, and the lack of DNA leaves this call unchecked. Germline assignment: CDR1 SGHVS and CDR2 FQNEAQ. The CDR3 consists of 16 residues. Here the CDR3 reads CASSFLPQGSTDTQYF.

The rearrangement joins TRBV29-1 to TRBJ2-5. The germline CDR1 and CDR2 sequences are SQVTM and ANQGSEA. The CDR3 has 12 residues. The CDR3 loop reads CSVVRPGETQYF.

The chain uses TRBV28 and TRBJ1-1. The CDR3 length is 12 residues. The V gene's germline CDR1 is MDHEN and CDR2 SYDVKM. CDR3: CASSFARLEAFF.

This chain connects TRBV5-1 to TRBJ2-3; the TCRdb call, TRBD1, lacks DNA for checking. The CDR3 is 15 residues long. The germline gives CDR1 SGHRS, CDR2 YFSETQ. The CDR3 loop reads CASSFLDSPSDTQYF.

The chain has TRBV3-1 and TRBJ2-7; TCRdb selects TRBD2, and the lack of DNA leaves this call unchecked. Germline V CDR1 and CDR2: LGHDT, YNNKEL (reference sequence). CDR3 length equals 15 residues. The CDR3 sequence is CASSRNPGTSNEQYF.

V is TRBV27 and J is TRBJ1-6; TCRdb outputs TRBD1, but without DNA this stays unchecked. Looked up from germline, CDR1 is MNHEY and CDR2 is SMNVEV (reference sequence). This CDR3 contains 13 residues. This CDR3 reads CASSFKGLSPLHF.

This chain joins TRBV2 and TRBJ2-2; with no DNA, the TCRdb D assignment of TRBD1 cannot be verified. This CDR3 has 15 residues. From germline, CDR1 is SNHLY and CDR2 FYNNEI. CDR3 residues: CASSEVGRGTGELFF. Combining the CDR3 with reference TRBV2 and TRBJ2-2 gives the whole variable domain EPEVTQTPSHQVTQMGQEVILRCVPISNHLYFYWYRQILGQKVEFLVSFYNNEISEKSEIFDDQFSVERPDGSNFTLKIRSTKLEDSAMYFCASSEVGRGTGELFFGEGSRLTVL.

This chain uses TRBV5-1 with TRBJ1-1. This CDR3 is 14 amino acids long. CDR1 is SGHRS, CDR2 YFSETQ, per germline. The chain's CDR3 is CASSLDSLNTEAFF. The whole variable domain, filled in from reference TRBV5-1 and TRBJ1-1, reads KAGVTQTPRYLIKTRGQQVTLSCSPISGHRSVSWYQQTPGQGLQFLFEYFSETQRNKGNFPGRFSGRQFSNSRSEMNVSTLELGDSALYLCASSLDSLNTEAFFGQGTRLTVV.

The chain couples TRBV10-3 to TRBJ1-2. The CDR3 extends over 13 amino acids. Germline CDR1 reads ENHRY; CDR2 reads SYGVKD. The CDR3 sequence: CAISESVGSGYTF.

The genes are TRBV6-1 and TRBJ2-2; as DNA is missing, the TRBD1 call by TCRdb cannot be tested. The CDR3 covers 16 residues. The germline gives CDR1 MNHNS, CDR2 SASEGT. The CDR3 protein is CAGGTGSRANTGELFF.

The chain employs TRBV5-1 and TRBJ2-2; the D gene TCRdb calls, TRBD2, cannot be checked with no DNA. The CDR3 has 14 amino acids. Germline V gene sequence: CDR1 SGHRS, CDR2 YFSETQ. The CDR3 here is CASSFGGYTGELFF.

V usage is TRBV15 and J usage is TRBJ2-7; TCRdb's assignment of TRBD2 cannot be checked, as there is no DNA. Germline-derived CDR1 and CDR2 are LNHNV and YYDKDF (reference sequence). The CDR3 totals 14 residues. The CDR3 here is CATSRDQSPGEQYF.

The V and J genes are TRBV5-1 and TRBJ1-1; checking the TCRdb D call of TRBD1 is not possible without DNA. This CDR3 comprises 14 residues. The germline V gene has CDR1 SGHRS and CDR2 YFSETQ. The CDR3 is CASSLASGQGTLVF.

V and J are TRBV27 and TRBJ1-4; TCRdb's assignment of TRBD1 cannot be checked, as there is no DNA. Germline V gives CDR1 MNHEY, CDR2 SMNVEV (reference sequence). The CDR3 runs to 14 residues. The CDR3 sequence is CASRIGMGTEELFF.

The J gene is TRBJ2-1, the V gene TRBV7-2; lacking DNA, the TRBD1 call made by TCRdb goes unchecked. Per germline, CDR1 SGHTA and CDR2 FQGNSA. CDR3 length equals 14 residues. CDR3 protein: CASSQQRTVGEQFF.

The CDR3 sequence is CAVQGLAKNIQYF. The V and J genes are TRBV11-2 and TRBJ2-4; TCRdb designates TRBD1, a call that cannot be tested without DNA. This CDR3 has 13 residues. Germline-derived CDR1 and CDR2 are SGHAT and FQNNGV.

The V call is TRBV24-1, the J call TRBJ1-5; the TCRdb D gene call, TRBD1, has no DNA to confirm it. The CDR3 has 14 amino acids. Looked up from germline, CDR1 is KGHDR and CDR2 is SFDVKD. This CDR3 is CATSDRQDLYPQHF.